This paragraph reports one T cell receptor (beta chain). The sample belongs to a study of shared T cell receptors in the human thymus. The repertoire was sequenced with immunoSEQ multiplex PCR; TCRdb's copy has only in-frame clones and lacks some. The sample contains about 380,000 clones, roughly 94% of which appear only once. The clonotype was recovered from a human donor. The material sequenced was thymocytes.

The CDR3 DNA follows: TGTGCCAGCAGTGAAGGTTTGGGGCGGGTAATGGAGACCCAGTACTTC. Its protein is CASSEGLGRVMETQYF. The chain is built from TRBV6-1 and TRBJ2-5; D could derive from TRBD1 or TRBD2 (5 bases each). Germline V CDR1 and CDR2: MNHNS, SASEGT. This CDR3 spans 16 amino acids. The V and J ends lost 1 base and 5 bases respectively, with 17 bases between them.